This T cell receptor beta chain was sequenced in a study of a mutant IDH1 vaccine in newly diagnosed glioma. Study at large: Patients in the study were vaccinated eight times, receiving shots in weeks 1, 3, 5, 7, 11, 15, 19 and 23.

Comments on this clone: What it binds is not known.

Deletions cut 3 bases from V and 2 bases from J, with 13 bases between. The CDR3 is 15 residues long. The V gene's germline CDR1 is LNHNV and CDR2 YYDKDF (reference sequence). The time point here: week 11, during vaccination. Mutant IDH1 20-mer peptide, at 300 ug, made up each vaccine dose, with topical imiquimod. Tumors from donors were new WHO grade 3 or 4 IDH1-mutant astrocytomas with ATRX loss. Clones were sequenced by immunoSEQ multiplex PCR, and TCRdb holds only the in-frame ones, with some missing. Among around 26,000 clones listed, around 70% were seen once. The input for sequencing was peripheral blood mononuclear cells (PBMCs), taken from a glioma patient whose treatment included an IDH1 peptide vaccine. This sequence originates from a young man with glioma. Some clones in this sample may be carry-over from other donors' samples. The genes are TRBV15 and TRBJ2-5; a possible D gene is TRBD1 (5 bases). The CDR3 sequence is CATSRGLGAQETQYF. For the CDR3, the DNA is TGTGCCACCAGCAGGGGGTTAGGGGCACAAGAGACCCAGTACTTC.